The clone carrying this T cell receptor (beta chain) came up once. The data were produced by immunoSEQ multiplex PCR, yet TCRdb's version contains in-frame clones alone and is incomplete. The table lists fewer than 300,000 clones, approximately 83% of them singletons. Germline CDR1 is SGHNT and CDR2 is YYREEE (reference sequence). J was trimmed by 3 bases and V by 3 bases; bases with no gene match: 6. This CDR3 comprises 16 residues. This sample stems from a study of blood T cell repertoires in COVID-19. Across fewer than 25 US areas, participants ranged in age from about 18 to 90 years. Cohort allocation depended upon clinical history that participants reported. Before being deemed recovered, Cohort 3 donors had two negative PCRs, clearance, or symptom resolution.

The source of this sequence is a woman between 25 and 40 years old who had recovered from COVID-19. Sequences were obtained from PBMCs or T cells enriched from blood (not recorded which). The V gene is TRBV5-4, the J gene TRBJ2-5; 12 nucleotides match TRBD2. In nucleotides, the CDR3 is TGTGCCAGCAGCTCCGGACTAGCGGGGAGGGAAGAGACCCAGTACTTC. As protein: CASSSGLAGREETQYF.